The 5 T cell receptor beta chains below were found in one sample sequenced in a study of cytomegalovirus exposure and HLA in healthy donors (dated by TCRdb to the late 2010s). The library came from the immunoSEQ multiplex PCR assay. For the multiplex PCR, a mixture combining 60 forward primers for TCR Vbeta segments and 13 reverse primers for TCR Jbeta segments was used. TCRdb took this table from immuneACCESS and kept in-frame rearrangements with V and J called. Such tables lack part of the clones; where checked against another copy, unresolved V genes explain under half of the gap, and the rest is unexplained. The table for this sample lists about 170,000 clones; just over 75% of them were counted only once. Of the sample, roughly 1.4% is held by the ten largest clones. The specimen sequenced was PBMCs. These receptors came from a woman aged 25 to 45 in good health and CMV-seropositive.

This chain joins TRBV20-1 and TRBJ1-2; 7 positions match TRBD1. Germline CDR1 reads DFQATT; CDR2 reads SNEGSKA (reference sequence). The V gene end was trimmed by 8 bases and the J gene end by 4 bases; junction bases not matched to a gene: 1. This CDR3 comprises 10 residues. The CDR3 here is CSRQGYGYTF. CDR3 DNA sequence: TGCAGTAGACAGGGCTATGGCTACACCTTC.

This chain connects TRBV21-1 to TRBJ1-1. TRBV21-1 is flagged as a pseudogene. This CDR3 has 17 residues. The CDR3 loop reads CASSKAAGPRGDTEAFF. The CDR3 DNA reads TGTGCCAGCAGCAAAGCAGCGGGCCCCCGGGGGGACACTGAAGCTTTCTTT.

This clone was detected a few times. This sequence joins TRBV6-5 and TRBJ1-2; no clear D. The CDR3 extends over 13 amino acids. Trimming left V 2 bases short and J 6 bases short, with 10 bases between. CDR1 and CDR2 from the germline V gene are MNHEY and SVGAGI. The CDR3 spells CASSYNAEDGYTF. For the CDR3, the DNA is TGTGCCAGCAGTTACAACGCGGAAGATGGCTACACCTTC.

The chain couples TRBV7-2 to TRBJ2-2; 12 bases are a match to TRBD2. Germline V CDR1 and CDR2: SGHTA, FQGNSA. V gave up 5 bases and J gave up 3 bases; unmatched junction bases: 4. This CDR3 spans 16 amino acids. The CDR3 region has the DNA TGTGCCAGCAGCCGTCTAGCGGGAGGGGACACCGGGGAGCTGTTTTTT. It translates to CASSRLAGGDTGELFF. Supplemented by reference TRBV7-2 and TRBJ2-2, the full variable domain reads GAGVSQSPSNKVTEKGKDVELRCDPISGHTALYWYRQSLGQGLEFLIYFQGNSAPDKSGLPSDRFSAERTGGSVSTLTIQRTQQEDSAVYLCASSRLAGGDTGELFFGEGSRLTVL.

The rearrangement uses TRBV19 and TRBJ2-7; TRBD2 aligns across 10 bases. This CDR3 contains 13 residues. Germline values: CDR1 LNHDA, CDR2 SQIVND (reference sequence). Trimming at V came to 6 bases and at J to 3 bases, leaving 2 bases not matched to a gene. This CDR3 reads CASSRTSGYEQYF. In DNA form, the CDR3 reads TGTGCCAGTAGCCGGACTAGCGGCTACGAGCAGTACTTC.